This TCR beta chain was retrieved from a study of cytomegalovirus exposure and HLA in healthy donors. This clone appeared once. Its specificity is not known. Amplification used 60 Vbeta primers and 13 Jbeta primers. Assay used: immunoSEQ multiplex PCR; TCRdb lists only in-frame clones, some missing. The profile shows fewer than 200,000 clones, around 84% of them singletons. This CDR3 is built from 17 residues. The V gene end was trimmed by 0 bases and the J gene end by 0 bases; junction bases not matched to a gene: 3. Germline V CDR1 and CDR2: MGHRA, YSYEKL. Study outcomes and limitations: In a later analysis, the majority of CMV-associated beta chains seemingly showed HLA restriction. For most subjects, TCR beta sequences were reported to predict HLA-A and HLA-B alleles with accuracy.

The sequencing sample was made of PBMCs. This TCR was recovered from a man aged 18 to 30 in good health and CMV-seropositive. The genes are TRBV4-1 and TRBJ2-1; 9 bases line up with TRBD1. CDR3 nucleotides: TGCGCCAGCAGCCAAGATGCGGACAGGGGCTCCTACAATGAGCAGTTCTTC. As protein: CASSQDADRGSYNEQFF.